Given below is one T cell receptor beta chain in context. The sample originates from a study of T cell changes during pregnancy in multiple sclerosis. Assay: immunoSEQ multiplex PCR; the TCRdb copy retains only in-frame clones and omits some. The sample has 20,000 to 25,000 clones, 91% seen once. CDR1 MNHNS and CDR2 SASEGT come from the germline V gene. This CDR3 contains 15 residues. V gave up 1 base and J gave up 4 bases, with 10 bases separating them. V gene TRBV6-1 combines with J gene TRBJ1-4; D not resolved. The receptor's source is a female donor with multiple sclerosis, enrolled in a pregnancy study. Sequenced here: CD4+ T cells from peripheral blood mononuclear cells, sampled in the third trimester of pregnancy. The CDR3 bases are TGTGCCAGCAGTGAAGAGCCGAGATATAATGAAAAACTGTTTTTT. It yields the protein CASSEEPRYNEKLFF.